One and the same sample provided the 28 T cell receptor beta chains below, sequenced in a study of CD8 T cells in Susac syndrome. When the RNA was reverse transcribed, random hexamers were used with an input of 0.5 to 1 ug. One entry per CDR3 protein results from TCRdb running MiXCR on the immunoSEQ multiplex PCR reads. This sample has more than 80,000 distinct CDR3 sequences; 94% occur once, and the top ten carry approximately 0.41%. What was sequenced was CD8+ T cells from PBMCs. Receptors originate from a human donor with Susac syndrome.

The rearrangement joins TRBV7-7 to TRBJ2-1, with TRBD2 as a possible D gene (5 bases). Trimming shortened V by 5 bases and J by 2 bases, and 13 bases separated the two germline ends. From germline, CDR1 is SSHAT and CDR2 FNYEAQ (reference sequence). CDR3 length equals 15 residues. This CDR3 is CASSPDLGAYNEQFF. The CDR3 DNA follows: TGTGCCAGCAGCCCGGATCTCGGGGCCTACAATGAGCAGTTCTTC.

The chain's CDR3 is CASSSFGAQRETQYF. The CDR3 nucleotides are TGTGCCAGCAGTTCCTTCGGGGCCCAGAGAGAGACCCAGTACTTC. The chain is built from TRBV27 and TRBJ2-5; the D gene could be TRBD1 or TRBD2 (5 bases each). The germline V gene encodes CDR1 MNHEY and CDR2 SMNVEV (reference sequence). V shed 4 bases and J shed 4 bases, with 16 bases lying between them. CDR3 length: 15 amino acids.

The chain joins TRBV7-6 to TRBJ2-1, with a tentative D call TRBD2 (7 bases). Trimming took 5 bases from V and 3 from J, leaving 14 bases between them. The CDR3 contains 15 residues. Germline CDR1 reads SGHVS; CDR2 reads FNYEAQ. The CDR3 reads CASSPGGGSYNEQFF. For the CDR3, the DNA is TGTGCCAGCAGCCCGGGGGGCGGTAGCTACAATGAGCAGTTCTTC.

The CDR3 here is CASSLNRGQPQHF. The CDR3 coding sequence is TGTGCCAGCAGCTTGAATCGGGGGCAGCCCCAGCATTTT. This rearrangement joins TRBV5-6 to TRBJ1-5; a possible D gene is TRBD1 (5 bases). The length of the CDR3 is 13 residues. Germline values: CDR1 SGHDT, CDR2 YYEEEE. V gave up 1 base and J gave up 7 bases, with 9 bases separating them.

The rearrangement joins TRBV13 to TRBJ1-2; unclear D gene. V shed 2 bases and J shed 2 bases, with 12 bases lying between them. The germline V gene encodes CDR1 PRHDT and CDR2 FYEKMQ (reference sequence). CDR3 length: 15 amino acids. The CDR3 reads CASSLREGGNYGYTF. CDR3 sequence (DNA): TGTGCCAGCAGCTTAAGGGAAGGTGGCAACTATGGCTACACCTTC. Together with reference TRBV13 and TRBJ1-2, the CDR3 gives the full variable domain: AAGVIQSPRHLIKEKRETATLKCYPIPRHDTVYWYQQGPGQDPQFLISFYEKMQSDKGSIPDRFSAQQFSDYHSELNMSSLELGDSALYFCASSLREGGNYGYTFGSGTRLTVV.

This clonotype has just one count. V gene TRBV13 combines with J gene TRBJ1-5; D remains unclear. Trimming pared 0 bases from V and 5 bases from J, leaving 5 bases between. The length of the CDR3 is 13 residues. Germline-derived CDR1 and CDR2 are PRHDT and FYEKMQ (reference sequence). The CDR3 region has the DNA TGTGCCAGCAGCTTAGGAGTTTATCAGCCCCAGCATTTT. This sequence encodes CASSLGVYQPQHF.

The J gene is TRBJ1-5, the V gene TRBV12-3 or TRBV12-4; no firm D call. There are 14 residues in the CDR3. With 3 bases removed from V and 4 bases from J, the gap between germline ends came to 10 bases. CDR3 amino acids: CASSLDRVNQPQHF. CDR3 nucleotide sequence: TGTGCCAGCAGTTTGGATAGGGTTAATCAGCCCCAGCATTTT.

The V call is TRBV6-5, the J call TRBJ2-7; D is perhaps TRBD2 (6 bases). The V gene's germline CDR1 is MNHEY and CDR2 SVGAGI. V dropped 7 bases and J dropped 1 base, with 14 bases sitting between them. The CDR3 covers 14 residues. The CDR3 sequence: CASMPLGGSYEQYF. For the CDR3, the DNA is TGTGCCAGCATGCCACTCGGGGGATCCTACGAGCAGTACTTC.

The genes are TRBV27 and TRBJ1-2; 7 bases fit TRBD1. CDR1 and CDR2 from the germline V gene are MNHEY and SMNVEV (reference sequence). The CDR3 totals 13 residues. With V trimmed by 5 bases and J by 4 bases, 4 bases remained unmatched. CDR3 in DNA: TGTGCCAGCAGTCCCGGGACAGTCTATGGCTACACCTTC. It translates to CASSPGTVYGYTF.

This chain links TRBV7-2 with TRBJ2-1; 7 nucleotides agree with TRBD1. Germline-derived CDR1 and CDR2 are SGHTA and FQGNSA. This CDR3 has 15 residues. V was pared by 2 bases and J by 5 bases, with 6 bases of the junction left unmatched. This CDR3 is CASSLTDREDNEQFF. Written as DNA, the CDR3 is TGTGCCAGCAGCTTAACCGACAGGGAAGACAATGAGCAGTTCTTC.

The gene calls are TRBV6-5 and TRBJ2-5; D gene unclear. The CDR3 totals 14 residues. V lost 1 base to trimming and J lost 2 bases, with 8 bases between them. Germline V gene sequence: CDR1 MNHEY, CDR2 SVGAGI. CDR3 amino acids: CASSYYDNQETQYF. As DNA, the CDR3 is TGTGCCAGCAGTTACTATGACAATCAAGAGACCCAGTACTTC.

This chain joins TRBV20-1 and TRBJ1-5, with TRBD1 matching over 7 bases. Losses at the gene ends were 6 bases for V and 0 bases for J; bases not matched to a gene: 5. The CDR3 spans 14 residues. Per the germline V gene, CDR1 is DFQATT and CDR2 is SNEGSKA (reference sequence). The CDR3 loop reads CSATRGGSNQPQHF. CDR3 nucleotides: TGCAGTGCCACCAGGGGGGGTAGCAATCAGCCCCAGCATTTT.

The chain is built from TRBV19 and TRBJ2-1; D is possibly TRBD2 (6 bases). Germline CDR1 is LNHDA and CDR2 is SQIVND (reference sequence). The V gene lost 1 base and the J gene lost 1 base, with 8 bases spanning the gap. The CDR3 has 15 residues. This chain's CDR3 is CASSIAGGSYNEQFF. DNA for the CDR3: TGTGCCAGTAGTATAGCCGGGGGTTCCTACAATGAGCAGTTCTTC.

The J gene is TRBJ2-5, the V gene TRBV6-5; D uncertain. Germline CDR1 reads MNHEY; CDR2 reads SVGAGI. Trimming took 2 bases from V and 0 from J, leaving 4 bases between them. The CDR3 is made up of 13 amino acids. This CDR3 is CASSYNYQETQYF. The CDR3 DNA follows: TGTGCCAGCAGTTACAACTACCAAGAGACCCAGTACTTC.

V usage is TRBV7-9 and J usage is TRBJ2-7; TRBD2 is a possible D gene (5 bases). Germline CDR1 and CDR2: SEHNR and FQNEAQ (reference sequence). V was clipped by 4 bases and J by 3 bases, with 13 bases between them. CDR3 length: 14 amino acids. The CDR3 sequence is CASSSDLAGYEQYF. CDR3 DNA sequence: TGTGCCAGCAGCTCAGATTTGGCGGGCTACGAGCAGTACTTC.

V is TRBV3-1 and J is TRBJ1-2, with D uncertain. The CDR3 is 13 amino acids. V was cut by 4 bases and J by 3 bases, with 9 bases left in between. CDR1 and CDR2 from the germline V gene are LGHDT and YNNKEL (reference sequence). This CDR3 reads CASSPILHYGYTF. The CDR3, as DNA: TGTGCCAGCAGCCCTATTCTCCACTATGGCTACACCTTC.

The chain carries TRBV6-1 and TRBJ1-5; 7 bases are shared with TRBD1. Germline CDR1 reads MNHNS; CDR2 reads SASEGT. This CDR3 is built from 15 residues. V lost 4 bases to trimming and J lost 1 base; unmatched junction nucleotides: 4. The CDR3 is CASSVGQTSNQPQHF. The CDR3 nucleotides are TGTGCCAGCAGTGTGGGACAGACGAGCAATCAGCCCCAGCATTTT.

The CDR3 DNA sequence: TGCAGTGCTAGGGGGGTGGGCGACTATTTACAAGAGACCCAGTACTTC. Translating it yields CSARGVGDYLQETQYF. The chain employs TRBV20-1 and TRBJ2-5; TRBD1 or TRBD2 may be the D gene (5 bases each). Trimming left V 3 bases short and J 2 bases short, with 19 bases between. The CDR3 is made up of 16 amino acids. CDR1 and CDR2 (germline): DFQATT, SNEGSKA (reference sequence).

The gene calls are TRBV3-1 and TRBJ2-7, with D possibly matching TRBD1 (5 bases). The ends were cut back, 1 base at V and 2 bases at J, with 12 bases in the middle. Per germline, CDR1 LGHDT and CDR2 YNNKEL (reference sequence). There are 15 residues in the CDR3. CDR3: CASSQGTTNPYEQYF. Written as DNA, the CDR3 is TGTGCCAGCAGCCAAGGGACAACGAACCCCTACGAGCAGTACTTC.

With respect to this clonotype: A junction boundary mismatches the germline segment, possibly from a read error. This chain links TRBV7-2 with TRBJ2-3, with TRBD2 identical over 10 bases. The CDR3 runs to 16 residues. Germline-derived CDR1 and CDR2 are SGHTA and FQGNSA. CDR3 sequence reads: CASSFRTSGLLDTRYF. CDR3 nucleotide sequence: TGTGCCAGCAGCTTTCGGACTAGCGGCCTGCTAGATACGCGGTATTTT.

The rearrangement joins TRBV18 to TRBJ1-1; D call uncertain. The length of the CDR3 is 13 residues. The V gene lost 0 bases and the J gene lost 1 base, with 3 bases spanning the gap. Germline-derived CDR1 and CDR2 are KGHSH and LQKENI. In nucleotides, the CDR3 is TGTGCCAGCTCACCACCTGCGAACACTGAAGCTTTCTTT. This encodes CASSPPANTEAFF.

The chain has TRBV29-1 and TRBJ2-7; perhaps TRBD2 as D (7 bases). Germline V gene sequence: CDR1 SQVTM, CDR2 ANQGSEA. Trimming stripped 2 bases from V and 0 bases from J, with 11 bases between. The CDR3 contains 14 residues. In DNA form, the CDR3 reads TGCAGCGTTGAAAGGGCGGGGGCCTCCTACGAGCAGTACTTC. Amino acid sequence: CSVERAGASYEQYF.

The chain is built from TRBV4-3 and TRBJ2-1; 9 bases are shared with TRBD2. CDR3 length equals 16 residues. In germline, CDR1 is LGHNA, CDR2 YSLEER. V was clipped by 0 bases and J by 9 bases; unmatched bases: 9. The CDR3 region has the DNA TGCGCCAGCAGCCAAGATAGGGCTAGCGGGGACCGTGAGCAGTTCTTC. Translated: CASSQDRASGDREQFF.

The chain uses TRBV2 and TRBJ2-4, with a tentative D call TRBD2 (6 bases). Per the germline V gene, CDR1 is SNHLY and CDR2 is FYNNEI. Trimming pared 3 bases from V and 6 bases from J, leaving 15 bases between. The CDR3 is 15 residues long. Here the CDR3 reads CASSDGGRSGNIQYF. The CDR3 DNA follows: TGTGCCAGCAGTGATGGGGGGAGGAGTGGAAACATTCAGTACTTC.

This chain connects TRBV29-1 to TRBJ1-1, with unresolved D. The CDR3 runs to 13 residues. Trimming removed 6 bases from V and 3 bases from J, with 14 bases in between. CDR1 and CDR2 from the germline V gene are SQVTM and ANQGSEA. CDR3 nucleotide sequence: TGCAGCGTGCCCTGGGGTTCCGACACTGAAGCTTTCTTT. As protein: CSVPWGSDTEAFF.

The rearrangement uses TRBV6-6 and TRBJ2-2; no firm D call. Germline loops: CDR1 MNHNY, CDR2 SVGAGI (reference sequence). V was cut by 7 bases and J by 6 bases, with 9 bases left in between. This CDR3 is 12 amino acids long. The CDR3 nucleotides are TGTGCCAGCATTCGGTTTCCCGGGGAGCTGTTTTTT. This encodes CASIRFPGELFF.

The chain combines TRBV12-3 or TRBV12-4 with TRBJ1-1; D remains ambiguous. CDR3 length: 14 amino acids. V was pared by 5 bases and J by 3 bases, with 13 bases between. CDR3 sequence (DNA): TGTGCCAGCAGTCTCCGCGGACCCTACACTGAAGCTTTCTTT. Translating gives CASSLRGPYTEAFF.

This chain connects TRBV6-5 to TRBJ2-5; perhaps TRBD2 as D (5 bases). Germline V lookup: CDR1 MNHEY, CDR2 SVGAGI. Trimming left V 2 bases short and J 4 bases short, with 11 bases between. The CDR3 length is 14 residues. The CDR3 nucleotides read TGTGCCAGCAGTTACGGTTCGGGAAGAGAGACCCAGTACTTC. Amino acids: CASSYGSGRETQYF.